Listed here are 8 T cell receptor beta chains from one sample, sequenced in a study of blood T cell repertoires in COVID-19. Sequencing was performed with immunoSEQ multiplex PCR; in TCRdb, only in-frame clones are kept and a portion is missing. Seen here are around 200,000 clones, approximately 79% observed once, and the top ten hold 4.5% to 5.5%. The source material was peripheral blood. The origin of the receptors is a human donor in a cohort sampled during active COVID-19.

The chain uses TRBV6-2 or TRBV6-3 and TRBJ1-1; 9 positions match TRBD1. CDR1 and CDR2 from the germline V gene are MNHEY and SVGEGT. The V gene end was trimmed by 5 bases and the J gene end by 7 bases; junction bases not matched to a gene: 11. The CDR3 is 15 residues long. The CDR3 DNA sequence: TGTGCCAGCAGTAAACCGGGACAGGGAGTAAGTGAAGCTTTCTTT. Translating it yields CASSKPGQGVSEAFF.

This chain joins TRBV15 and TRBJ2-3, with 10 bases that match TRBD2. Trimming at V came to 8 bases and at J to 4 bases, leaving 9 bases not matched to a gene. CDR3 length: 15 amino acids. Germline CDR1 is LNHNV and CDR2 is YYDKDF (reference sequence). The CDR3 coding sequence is TGTGCCACCCAAGGGGGAGCGGGAGGGCCAGATACGCAGTATTTT. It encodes CATQGGAGGPDTQYF.

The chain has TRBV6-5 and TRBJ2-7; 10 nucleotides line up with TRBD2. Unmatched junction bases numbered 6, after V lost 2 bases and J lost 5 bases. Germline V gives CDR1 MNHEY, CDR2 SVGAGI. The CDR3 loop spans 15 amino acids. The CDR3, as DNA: TGTGCCAGCAGTTACGTGCTAGCGGGAGCAAACGAGCAGTACTTC. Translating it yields CASSYVLAGANEQYF.

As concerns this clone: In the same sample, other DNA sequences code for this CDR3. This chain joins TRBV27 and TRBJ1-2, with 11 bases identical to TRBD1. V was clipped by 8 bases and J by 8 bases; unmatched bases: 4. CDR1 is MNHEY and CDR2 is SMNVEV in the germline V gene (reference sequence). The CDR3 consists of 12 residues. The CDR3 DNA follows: TGTGCCAGCCGGACAGGGGGCAGGGGCTACACCTTC. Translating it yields CASRTGGRGYTF.

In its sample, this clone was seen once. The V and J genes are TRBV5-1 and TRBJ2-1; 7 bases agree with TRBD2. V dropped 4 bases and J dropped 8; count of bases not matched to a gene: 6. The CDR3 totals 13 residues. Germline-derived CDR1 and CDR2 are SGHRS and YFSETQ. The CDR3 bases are TGCGCCAGCAGCGGGGGGGTTAGCGATGAGCAGTTCTTC. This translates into CASSGGVSDEQFF. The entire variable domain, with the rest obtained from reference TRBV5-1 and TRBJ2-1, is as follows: KAGVTQTPRYLIKTRGQQVTLSCSPISGHRSVSWYQQTPGQGLQFLFEYFSETQRNKGNFPGRFSGRQFSNSRSEMNVSTLELGDSALYLCASSGGVSDEQFFGPGTRLTVL.

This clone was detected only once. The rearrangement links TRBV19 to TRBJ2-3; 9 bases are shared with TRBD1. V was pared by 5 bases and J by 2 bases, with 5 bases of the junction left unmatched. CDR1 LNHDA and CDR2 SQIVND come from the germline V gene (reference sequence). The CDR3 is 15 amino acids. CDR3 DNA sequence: TGTGCCAGTAGTCAACAGGGGGCGACCACAGATACGCAGTATTTT. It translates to CASSQQGATTDTQYF.

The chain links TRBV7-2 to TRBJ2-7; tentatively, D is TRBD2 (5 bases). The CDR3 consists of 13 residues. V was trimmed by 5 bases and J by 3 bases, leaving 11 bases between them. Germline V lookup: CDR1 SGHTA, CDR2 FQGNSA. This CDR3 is CASSLNRDYEQYF. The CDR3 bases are TGTGCCAGCAGCCTAAACCGGGACTACGAGCAGTACTTC.

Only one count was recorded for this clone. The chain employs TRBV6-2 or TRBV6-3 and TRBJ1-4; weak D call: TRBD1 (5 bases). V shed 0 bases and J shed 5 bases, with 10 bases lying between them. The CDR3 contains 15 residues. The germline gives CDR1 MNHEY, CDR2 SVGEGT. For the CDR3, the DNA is TGTGCCAGCAGTTACTCCCAGCGGGGGAATGAAAAACTGTTTTTT. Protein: CASSYSQRGNEKLFF.